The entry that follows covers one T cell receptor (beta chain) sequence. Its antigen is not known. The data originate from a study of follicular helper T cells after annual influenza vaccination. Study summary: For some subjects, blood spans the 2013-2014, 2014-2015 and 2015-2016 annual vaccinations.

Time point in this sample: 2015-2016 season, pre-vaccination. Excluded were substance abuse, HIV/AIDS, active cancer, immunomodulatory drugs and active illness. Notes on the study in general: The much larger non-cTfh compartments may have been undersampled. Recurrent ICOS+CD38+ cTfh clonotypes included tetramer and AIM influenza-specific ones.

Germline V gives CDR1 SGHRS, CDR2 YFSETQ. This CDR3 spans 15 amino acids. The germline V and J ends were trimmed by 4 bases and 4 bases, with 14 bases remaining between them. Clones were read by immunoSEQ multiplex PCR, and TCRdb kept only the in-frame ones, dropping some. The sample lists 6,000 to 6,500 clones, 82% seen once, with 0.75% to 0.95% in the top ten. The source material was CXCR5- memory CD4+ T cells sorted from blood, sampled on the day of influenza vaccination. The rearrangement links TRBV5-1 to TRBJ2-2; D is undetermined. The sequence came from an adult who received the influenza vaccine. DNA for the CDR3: TGCGCCAGCAGCCCCCGCCTCAGTTCCACCGGGGAGCTGTTTTTT. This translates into CASSPRLSSTGELFF.